The rows below give T cell receptor beta chains drawn from one sample of a study of OX40 agonist ivuxolimab in advanced cancers. Clones were sequenced by immunoSEQ multiplex PCR, and TCRdb holds only the in-frame ones, with some missing. The sample yields tens of thousands of clones, 81% seen once. Sequencing used CD4+ or CD8+ T cells sorted from blood, obtained in a trial of the OX40 agonist ivuxolimab. The receptors originated from an adult with an advanced solid tumor such as melanoma, head and neck, liver or kidney cancer. CDR3s include the opening cysteine and the closing phenylalanine or tryptophan. A D gene is named only where the DNA matches it firmly. Size tells how often a clone was seen (once, few, many) or the class of an expanded clone, and some rows leave it out.

CASSRGLAGGSAYNEQFF,TGCGCCAGCAGCCGGGGACTAGCGGGAGGGTCCGCCTACAATGAGCAGTTCTTC,.,TRBD2,18,TRBV4-1,TRBJ2-1
CASSLGGSGETQYF,TGTGCCAGCTCCCTCGGCGGGAGCGGAGAGACCCAGTACTTC,.,TRBD2,14,TRBV11-3,TRBJ2-5
CASTWVNEQFF,TGTGCCAGTACATGGGTTAATGAGCAGTTCTTC,.,.,11,TRBV19,TRBJ2-1
CASTSYGVASNTEAFF,TGTGCCAGTACCTCGTATGGGGTCGCTTCGAACACTGAAGCTTTCTTT,.,.,16,TRBV19,TRBJ1-1
CASSDGFQPQHF,TGTGCCAGCAGTGACGGCTTTCAGCCCCAGCATTTT,.,.,12,TRBV6-5,TRBJ1-5
CASSLGSEGEAFF,TGTGCCAGCAGCCTCGGCAGTGAAGGTGAAGCTTTCTTT,once,.,13,TRBV9,TRBJ1-1
CAISRGQGPDDLNTEAFF,TGTGCCATCAGTCGCGGGCAGGGGCCGGACGACTTGAACACTGAAGCTTTCTTT,.,.,18,TRBV10-3,TRBJ1-1
CASSLFAGEAYEQYF,TGCGCCAGCAGCTTGTTTGCGGGAGAAGCGTACGAGCAGTACTTC,.,TRBD2,15,TRBV5-1,TRBJ2-7
CASTTNRGSENTIYF,TGTGCCAGTACCACGAATCGGGGGTCGGAAAACACCATATATTTT,.,.,15,TRBV19,TRBJ1-3
CASSLNSGGASSEQFF,TGTGCCAGCAGCTTAAATTCCGGGGGGGCCTCCAGTGAGCAGTTCTTC,.,TRBD2,16,TRBV11-2,TRBJ2-1
CASSLDRTPTYEQYF,TGTGCCAGCAGTTTAGATCGGACACCTACCTACGAGCAGTACTTC,.,.,15,TRBV7-2,TRBJ2-7
CSPAKASSYNEQFF,TGCAGCCCTGCCAAGGCATCCTCCTACAATGAGCAGTTCTTC,.,.,14,TRBV29-1,TRBJ2-1
CASSSTGSNQPQHF,TGTGCCAGCAGTTCCACAGGGAGCAATCAGCCCCAGCATTTT,.,.,14,TRBV25-1,TRBJ1-5
CASSLGDSGGGNTQYF,TGTGCCAGCAGCTTAGGGGATAGCGGGGGCGGGAATACGCAGTATTTT,.,TRBD2,16,TRBV7-9,TRBJ2-3
CASSLRGEQYF,TGTGCCAGCAGCTTGAGGGGAGAGCAGTACTTC,.,.,11,TRBV5-4,TRBJ2-7
CASSYGQDYNEQFF,TGTGCCAGCAGTTACGGGCAGGACTACAATGAGCAGTTCTTC,.,.,14,TRBV6-6,TRBJ2-1
CASSADRDFPSFSYEQYF,TGTGCCAGCAGCGCCGACCGGGACTTTCCCTCTTTCTCCTACGAGCAGTACTTC,few,.,18,TRBV9,TRBJ2-7
CASSPGGGDEQYF,TGTGCCAGCAGCCCGGGTGGCGGGGACGAGCAGTACTTC,.,.,13,TRBV5-5,TRBJ2-7
CASSYAGAGAGNTIYF,TGCGCCAGCAGCTACGCGGGGGCAGGGGCTGGAAACACCATATATTTT,.,.,16,TRBV4-3,TRBJ1-3
CASRPRGRKNTEAFF,TGTGCCAGTAGGCCACGGGGACGGAAGAACACTGAAGCTTTCTTT,.,.,15,TRBV19,TRBJ1-1
CASSTRDRTFYGYTF,TGTGCCAGCAGTACCCGGGACAGGACTTTCTATGGCTACACCTTC,.,TRBD1,15,TRBV6-6,TRBJ1-2
CASRWTSGGIYEQYF,TGCGCCAGCAGGTGGACTAGCGGGGGGATCTACGAGCAGTACTTC,.,TRBD2,15,TRBV5-1,TRBJ2-7
CASSTFMGQQYF,TGTGCCAGCAGCACATTCATGGGTCAGCAGTACTTC,.,.,12,TRBV11-2,TRBJ2-7
CASSERHVSPLHF,TGTGCCAGCAGTGAGAGACACGTTTCACCCCTCCACTTT,once,.,13,TRBV6-1,TRBJ1-6
CASSSGTARWEQYF,TGCGCCAGCAGCTCCGGGACGGCCCGTTGGGAGCAGTACTTC,once,.,14,TRBV4-3,TRBJ2-7
CASSQDLSLTGGSGGYTF,TGTGCCAGCAGCCAAGATTTAAGCTTGACAGGGGGCAGTGGTGGCTACACCTTC,.,TRBD1,18,TRBV7-9,TRBJ1-2
CATSGETQYF,TGTGCCACCAGCGGGGAGACCCAGTACTTC,.,.,10,TRBV15,TRBJ2-5
CASSSTGGNTIYF,TGCGCCAGCAGTTCGACTGGAGGAAACACCATATATTTT,few,.,13,TRBV10-1,TRBJ1-3
CASSSGPLTQPQHF,TGTGCCAGCAGTTCGGGACCGCTTACTCAGCCCCAGCATTTT,once,.,14,TRBV6-5,TRBJ1-5
CASSQEDLTDTQYF,TGCGCCAGCAGCCAAGAGGATCTGACAGATACGCAGTATTTT,.,.,14,TRBV4-1,TRBJ2-3
CASSSQWTDSYGYTF,TGTGCCAGCAGCTCACAATGGACAGACTCCTATGGCTACACCTTC,.,.,15,TRBV5-4,TRBJ1-2
CASSLDQGAELDYGYTF,TGTGCCAGCAGCTTGGATCAGGGGGCGGAATTGGACTATGGCTACACCTTC,.,TRBD1,17,TRBV5-4,TRBJ1-2
CATSRDPSNTEAFF,TGTGCCACCAGCAGAGATCCGTCGAACACTGAAGCTTTCTTT,.,.,14,TRBV15,TRBJ1-1
CASSSPGGEIHGYTF,TGTGCCAGCAGTTCGCCCGGGGGAGAAATCCATGGCTACACCTTC,.,.,15,TRBV28,TRBJ1-2
CASSQTTVDGYTF,TGTGCCAGCAGCCAAACTACAGTAGATGGCTACACCTTC,.,.,13,TRBV14,TRBJ1-2
CASSPTGWQGYTF,TGTGCCAGCTCTCCGACAGGGTGGCAGGGCTACACCTTC,.,TRBD1,13,TRBV18,TRBJ1-2
CAISVGLAGAYNEQFF,TGTGCCATCAGTGTCGGTCTAGCGGGCGCCTACAATGAGCAGTTCTTC,.,TRBD2,16,TRBV6-1,TRBJ2-1
CASSYPGGLHGYTF,TGTGCCAGCAGCTACCCAGGGGGCTTGCATGGCTACACCTTC,.,TRBD1,14,TRBV9,TRBJ1-2